This TCR beta chain was sequenced during a study of identical twins. Study results and caveats: Fewer insertions marked abundant cord blood beta clonotypes; young adult naive trended weakly, memory not at all. Invariant MAIT and iNKT cells could partly confound zero-insertion analyses. In drawing conclusions, the study used cross-sectional statistical analysis and did not follow the same donors.

Germline CDR1 reads WNHNN; CDR2 reads SYGVQD (reference sequence). J lost 7 bases, V lost 4 bases, and 2 bases had no gene match. CDR3 length: 15 amino acids. TCRdb ran MiXCR on the 5' RACE reads and lists one entry per CDR3 protein. This table has around 490,000 distinct CDR3 sequences, around 22% appearing once. This clonotype was seen more than once but under ten times. The antigen is unknown. This sample also belongs to another study, concerning yellow fever vaccine responses in identical twins.

What was sequenced was CD4+ T cells sorted from blood. This chain connects TRBV10-1 to TRBJ2-1; TRBD2 agrees at 15 bases. The clonotype was recovered from a woman aged 18-30 years in good health. The CDR3 loop reads CASSGGTSGRNEQFF. CDR3 nucleotide sequence: TGCGCCAGCAGTGGCGGGACTAGCGGGAGGAATGAGCAGTTCTTC.